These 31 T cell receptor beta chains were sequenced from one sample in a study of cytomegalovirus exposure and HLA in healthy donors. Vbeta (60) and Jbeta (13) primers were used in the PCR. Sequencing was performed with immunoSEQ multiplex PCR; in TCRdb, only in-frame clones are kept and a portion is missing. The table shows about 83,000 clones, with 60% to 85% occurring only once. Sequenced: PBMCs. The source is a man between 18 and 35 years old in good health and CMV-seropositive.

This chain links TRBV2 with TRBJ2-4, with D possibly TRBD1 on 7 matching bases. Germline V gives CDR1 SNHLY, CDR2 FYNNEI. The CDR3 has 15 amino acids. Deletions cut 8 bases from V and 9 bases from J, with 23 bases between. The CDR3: CASGQVTGVRGIQYF. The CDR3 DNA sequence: TGTGCCAGCGGACAGGTGACGGGAGTTCGGGGCATTCAGTACTTC.

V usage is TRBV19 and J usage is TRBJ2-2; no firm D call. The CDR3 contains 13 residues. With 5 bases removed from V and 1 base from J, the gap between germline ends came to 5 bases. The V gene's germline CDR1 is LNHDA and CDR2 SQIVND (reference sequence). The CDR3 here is CASSAGNTGELFF. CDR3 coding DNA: TGTGCCAGTAGTGCCGGGAACACCGGGGAGCTGTTTTTT.

CDR3 protein: CASSLIQSYGYTF. CDR3 sequence (DNA): TGTGCCAGCAGTTTAATCCAGTCCTATGGCTACACCTTC. V is TRBV28 and J is TRBJ1-2, with D unresolved. This CDR3 contains 13 residues. V lost 2 bases and J lost 4, with 8 bases in between. CDR1 and CDR2 (germline): MDHEN, SYDVKM.

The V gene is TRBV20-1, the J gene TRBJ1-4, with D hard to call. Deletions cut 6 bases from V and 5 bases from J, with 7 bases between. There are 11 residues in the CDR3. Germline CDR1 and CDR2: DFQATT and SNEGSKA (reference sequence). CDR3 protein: CSAIANEKLFF. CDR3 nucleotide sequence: TGCAGTGCCATAGCCAATGAAAAACTGTTTTTT.

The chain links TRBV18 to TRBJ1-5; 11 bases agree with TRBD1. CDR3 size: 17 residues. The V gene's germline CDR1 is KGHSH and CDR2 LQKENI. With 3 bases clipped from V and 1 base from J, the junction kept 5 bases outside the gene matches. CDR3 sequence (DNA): TGTGCCAGCTCACCTTTGGACAGGGGGCCAAGCAATCAGCCCCAGCATTTT. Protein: CASSPLDRGPSNQPQHF.

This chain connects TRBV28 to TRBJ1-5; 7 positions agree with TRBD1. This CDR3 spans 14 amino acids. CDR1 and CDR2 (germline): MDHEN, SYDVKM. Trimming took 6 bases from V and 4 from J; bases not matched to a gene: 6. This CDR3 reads CASSRDRANQPQHF. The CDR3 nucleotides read TGTGCCAGCAGCCGCGACAGGGCTAATCAGCCCCAGCATTTT.

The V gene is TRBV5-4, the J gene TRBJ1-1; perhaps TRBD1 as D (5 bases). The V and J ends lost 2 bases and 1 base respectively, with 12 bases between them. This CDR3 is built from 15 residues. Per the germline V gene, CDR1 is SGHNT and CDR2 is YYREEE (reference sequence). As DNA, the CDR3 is TGTGCCAGCAGCTTCGATGGACAACCGAACACTGAAGCTTTCTTT. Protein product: CASSFDGQPNTEAFF.

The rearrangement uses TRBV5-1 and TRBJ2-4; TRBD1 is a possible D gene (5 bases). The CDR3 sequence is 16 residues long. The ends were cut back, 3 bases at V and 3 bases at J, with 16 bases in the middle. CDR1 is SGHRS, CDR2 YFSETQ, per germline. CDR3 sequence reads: CASSSTGPVIKNIQYF. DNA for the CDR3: TGCGCCAGCAGCTCCACAGGCCCCGTAATCAAAAACATTCAGTACTTC.

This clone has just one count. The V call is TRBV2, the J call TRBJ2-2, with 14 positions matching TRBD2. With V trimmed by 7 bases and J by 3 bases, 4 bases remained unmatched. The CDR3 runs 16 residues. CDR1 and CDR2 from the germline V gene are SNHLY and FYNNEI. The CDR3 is CASMGLAGVDTGELFF. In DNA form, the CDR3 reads TGTGCCAGCATGGGACTAGCGGGAGTTGACACCGGGGAGCTGTTTTTT.

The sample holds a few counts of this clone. CDR3: CASSRDRVTEAFF. CDR3 in DNA: TGTGCCAGCAGTCGGGACAGGGTTACTGAAGCTTTCTTT. The rearrangement links TRBV7-3 to TRBJ1-1; 9 bases fit TRBD1. Trimming removed 6 bases from V and 5 bases from J; junction bases left unmatched: 4. Germline lookup yields CDR1 SGHTA and CDR2 FQGTGA. CDR3 length: 13 residues. Supplemented by reference TRBV7-3 and TRBJ1-1, the full variable domain reads GAGVSQTPSNKVTEKGKYVELRCDPISGHTALYWYRQSLGQGPEFLIYFQGTGAADDSGLPNDRFFAVRPEGSVSTLKIQRTERGDSAVYLCASSRDRVTEAFFGQGTRLTVV.

CDR3 in amino acids: CASSQERASYHGYTF. As DNA, the CDR3 is TGCGCCAGCAGCCAAGAGAGGGCCAGTTACCATGGCTACACCTTC. The genes are TRBV4-1 and TRBJ1-2; D uncertain. The CDR3 consists of 15 residues. Trimming pared 0 bases from V and 6 bases from J, leaving 14 bases between. Germline V lookup: CDR1 MGHRA, CDR2 YSYEKL.

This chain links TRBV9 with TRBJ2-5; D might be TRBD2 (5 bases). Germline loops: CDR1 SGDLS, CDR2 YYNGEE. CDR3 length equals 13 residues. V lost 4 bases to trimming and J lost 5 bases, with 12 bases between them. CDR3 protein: CASSPPPGETQYF. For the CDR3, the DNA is TGTGCCAGCAGCCCCCCCCCGGGGGAGACCCAGTACTTC.

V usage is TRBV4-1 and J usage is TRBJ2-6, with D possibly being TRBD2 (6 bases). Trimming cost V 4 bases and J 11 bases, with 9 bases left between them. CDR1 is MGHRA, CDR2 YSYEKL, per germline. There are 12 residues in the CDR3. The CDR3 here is CASSLRLDVLTF. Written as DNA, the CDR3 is TGCGCCAGCAGCCTCCGACTAGACGTCCTGACTTTC.

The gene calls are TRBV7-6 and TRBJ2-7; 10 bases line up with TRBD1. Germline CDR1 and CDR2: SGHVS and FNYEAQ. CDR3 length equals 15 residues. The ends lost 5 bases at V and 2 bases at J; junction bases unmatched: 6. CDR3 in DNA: TGTGCCAGCAGCCGCCTGGGACAGGGGACCTACGAGCAGTACTTC. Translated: CASSRLGQGTYEQYF.

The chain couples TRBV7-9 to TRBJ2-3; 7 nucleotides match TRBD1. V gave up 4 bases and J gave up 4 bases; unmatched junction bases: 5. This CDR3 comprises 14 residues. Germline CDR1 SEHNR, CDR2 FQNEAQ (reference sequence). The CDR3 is CASSSDRIPDTQYF. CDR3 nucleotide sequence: TGTGCCAGCAGCTCGGACAGGATTCCAGATACGCAGTATTTT.

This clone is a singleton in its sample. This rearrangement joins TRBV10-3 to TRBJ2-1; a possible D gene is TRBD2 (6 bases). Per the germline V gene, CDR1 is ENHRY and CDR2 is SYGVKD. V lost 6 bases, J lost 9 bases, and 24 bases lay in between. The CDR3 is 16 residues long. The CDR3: CAIRSDQRVSGGEQFF. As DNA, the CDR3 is TGTGCCATCAGATCCGACCAGCGGGTTTCTGGTGGTGAGCAGTTCTTC.

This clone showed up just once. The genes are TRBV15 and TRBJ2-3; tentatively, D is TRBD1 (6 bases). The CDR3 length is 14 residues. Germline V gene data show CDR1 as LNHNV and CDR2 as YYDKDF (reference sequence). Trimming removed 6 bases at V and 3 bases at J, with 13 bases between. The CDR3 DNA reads TGTGCCACCAGTCACAGGGTTATAACAGATACGCAGTATTTT. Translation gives CATSHRVITDTQYF.

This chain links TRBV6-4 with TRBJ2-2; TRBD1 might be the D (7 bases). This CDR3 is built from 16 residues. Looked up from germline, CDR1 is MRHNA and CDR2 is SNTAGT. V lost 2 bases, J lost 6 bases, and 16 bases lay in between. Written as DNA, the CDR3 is TGTGCCAGCAGTGACCCCGGACAGGAGGGTTCCGGGGAGCTGTTTTTT. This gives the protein CASSDPGQEGSGELFF.

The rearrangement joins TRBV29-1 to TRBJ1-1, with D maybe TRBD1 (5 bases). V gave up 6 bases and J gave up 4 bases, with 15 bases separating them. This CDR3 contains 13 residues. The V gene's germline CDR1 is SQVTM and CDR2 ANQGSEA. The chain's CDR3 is CSVQNSDSTEAFF. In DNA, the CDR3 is TGCAGCGTACAAAATTCAGACAGCACTGAAGCTTTCTTT. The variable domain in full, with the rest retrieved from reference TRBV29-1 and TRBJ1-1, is SAVISQKPSRDICQRGTSLTIQCQVDSQVTMMFWYRQQPGQSLTLIATANQGSEATYESGFVIDKFPISRPNLTFSTLTVSNMSPEDSSIYLCSVQNSDSTEAFFGQGTRLTVV.

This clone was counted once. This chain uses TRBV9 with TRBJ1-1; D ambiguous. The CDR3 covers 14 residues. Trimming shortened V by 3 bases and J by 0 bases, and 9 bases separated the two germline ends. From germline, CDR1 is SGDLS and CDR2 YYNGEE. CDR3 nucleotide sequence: TGTGCCAGCAGCGCAACAGATTTGAACACTGAAGCTTTCTTT. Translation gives CASSATDLNTEAFF.

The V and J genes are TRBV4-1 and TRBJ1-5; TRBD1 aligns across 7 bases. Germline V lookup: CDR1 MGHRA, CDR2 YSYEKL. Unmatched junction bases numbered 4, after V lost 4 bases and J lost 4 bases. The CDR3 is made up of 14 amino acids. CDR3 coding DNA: TGCGCCAGCAGCCGAACAGGGGTAAATCAGCCCCAGCATTTT. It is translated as CASSRTGVNQPQHF.

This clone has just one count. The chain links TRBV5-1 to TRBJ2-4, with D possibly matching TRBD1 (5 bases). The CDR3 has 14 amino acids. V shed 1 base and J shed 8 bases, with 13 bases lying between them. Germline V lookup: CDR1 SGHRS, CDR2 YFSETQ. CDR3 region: CASSLYRRADIQYF. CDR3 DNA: TGCGCCAGCAGCTTGTACCGCAGGGCAGACATTCAGTACTTC.

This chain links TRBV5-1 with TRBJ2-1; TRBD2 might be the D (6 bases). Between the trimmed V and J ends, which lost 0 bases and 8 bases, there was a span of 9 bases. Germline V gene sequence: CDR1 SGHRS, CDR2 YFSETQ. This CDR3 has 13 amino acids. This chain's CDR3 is CASSLEGLYEQFF. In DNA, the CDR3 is TGCGCCAGCAGCTTGGAGGGACTCTATGAGCAGTTCTTC.

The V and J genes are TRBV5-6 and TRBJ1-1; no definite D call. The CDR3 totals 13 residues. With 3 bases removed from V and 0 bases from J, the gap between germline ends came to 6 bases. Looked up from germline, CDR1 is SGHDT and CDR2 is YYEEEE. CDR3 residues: CASSSSLNTEAFF. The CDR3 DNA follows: TGTGCCAGCAGCTCCTCTTTGAACACTGAAGCTTTCTTT.

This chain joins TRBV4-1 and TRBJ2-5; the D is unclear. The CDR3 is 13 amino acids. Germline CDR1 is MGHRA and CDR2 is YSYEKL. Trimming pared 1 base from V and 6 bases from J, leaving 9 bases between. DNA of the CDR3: TGCGCCAGCAGCCAAGGGCAAGAAAAGACCCAGTACTTC. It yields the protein CASSQGQEKTQYF.

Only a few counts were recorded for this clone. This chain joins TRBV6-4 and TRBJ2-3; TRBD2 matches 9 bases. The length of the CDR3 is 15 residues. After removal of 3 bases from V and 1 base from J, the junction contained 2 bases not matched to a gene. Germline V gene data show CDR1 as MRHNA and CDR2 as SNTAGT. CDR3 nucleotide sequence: TGTGCCAGCAGTGAAGCGGGAGGAGGCACAGATACGCAGTATTTT. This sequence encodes CASSEAGGGTDTQYF.

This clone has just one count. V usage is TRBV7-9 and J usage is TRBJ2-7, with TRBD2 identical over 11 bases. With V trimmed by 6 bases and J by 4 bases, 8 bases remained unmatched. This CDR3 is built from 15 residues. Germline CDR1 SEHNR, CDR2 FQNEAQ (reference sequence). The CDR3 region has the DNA TGTGCCAGCAGTTCCTCTAGCGGGAGGTTTTACGAGCAGTACTTC. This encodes CASSSSSGRFYEQYF.

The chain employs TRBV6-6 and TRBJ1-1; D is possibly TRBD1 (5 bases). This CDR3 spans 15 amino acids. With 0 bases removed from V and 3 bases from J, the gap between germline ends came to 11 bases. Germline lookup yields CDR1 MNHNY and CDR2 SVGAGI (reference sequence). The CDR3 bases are TGTGCCAGCAGTTACTCGTCCTCAGGGTACACTGAAGCTTTCTTT. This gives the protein CASSYSSSGYTEAFF.

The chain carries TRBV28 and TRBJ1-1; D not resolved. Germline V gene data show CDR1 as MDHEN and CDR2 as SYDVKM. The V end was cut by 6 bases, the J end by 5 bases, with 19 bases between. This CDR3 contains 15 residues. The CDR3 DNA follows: TGTGCCAGCAGGCCCCATACAAGGGAGAAGACTGAAGCTTTCTTT. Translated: CASRPHTREKTEAFF. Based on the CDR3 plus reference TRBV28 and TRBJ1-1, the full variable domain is DVKVTQSSRYLVKRTGEKVFLECVQDMDHENMFWYRQDPGLGLRLIYFSYDVKMKEKGDIPEGYSVSREKKERFSLILESASTNQTSMYLCASRPHTREKTEAFFGQGTRLTVV.

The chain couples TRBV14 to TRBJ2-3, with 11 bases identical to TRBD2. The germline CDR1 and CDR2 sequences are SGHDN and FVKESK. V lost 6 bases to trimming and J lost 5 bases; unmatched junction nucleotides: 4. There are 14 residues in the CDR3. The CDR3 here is CASRRLAGIDTQYF. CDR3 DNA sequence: TGTGCCAGCAGGCGACTAGCGGGAATAGATACGCAGTATTTT.

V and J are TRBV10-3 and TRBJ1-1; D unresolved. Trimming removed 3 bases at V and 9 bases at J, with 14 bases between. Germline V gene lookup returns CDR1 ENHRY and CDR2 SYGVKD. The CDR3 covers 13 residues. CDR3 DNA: TGTGCCATCAGTGATAGACCGGAGGGAAAAGCTTTCTTT. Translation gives CAISDRPEGKAFF.